Given below is one TCR beta chain in context. This clonotype was counted between two and nine times. The clone's antigen remains unknown. The input lacks base qualities; no much larger clone sits a single base away. PBMCs were isolated by Ficoll-Paque density gradient centrifugation. The data were taken from a study of T-cell memory formation after mild COVID-19 (dated by TCRdb to the early 2020s). Concerning the study at large: TCR sequence clusters from the two donors were found to be largely donor specific. In two donors, T-cell clones that expanded and contracted after mild COVID-19 were followed by sequencing TCRalpha and TCRbeta repertoires longitudinally. Two young, previously healthy adult volunteers made up the cohort, one male and one female.

Here V drops 2 bases and J drops 7 bases, and the junction holds 13 bases not matched to any gene. The CDR3 measures 16 amino acids from cysteine to phenylalanine. Only the CDR3 DNA is retained, 48 bases long and in frame from the first base. CDR1 and CDR2 are read off the germline V gene as SGHRS and YFSETQ. Sequencing instrument: Illumina NovaSeq 6000. Using 5'RACE with constant-segment primers, TCRalpha and TCRbeta cDNA libraries were constructed, with sample barcodes and unique molecular identifiers added in the process. RNA was extracted from every sample with Trizol reagent. Libraries were amplified in two PCR steps, with a second sample barcode and Illumina TruSeq adapters added in the second step. Sequencing of the libraries was done on an Illumina NovaSeq, producing 2 x 150 bp paired-end reads. In the source study's methods: Demultiplexing of reads and collapsing into UMI-guided consensus sequences were performed with migec v1.2.7. Using mixcr v2.1.11, UMI consensuses were aligned to TRA and TRB V and J templates and then assembled into clonotypes. A clonotype was counted as expanded or contracted only when both edgeR and NoisET called the clonotype significant, with the noise models trained on biological replicates. For edgeR calls, a false discovery rate-adjusted p below 0.01 and a log2 fold-change threshold of 1 were applied. As an exploratory analysis of dynamics, PCA with hierarchical clustering was applied to max-normalized trajectories of the 1000 most abundant clonotypes. Separately sequenced CD4+ and CD8+ repertoires were used to assign a CD4 or CD8 phenotype to each responding clone. TCRdb's own reprocessing of the public reads used fastp at Q25 and MiXCR and kept productive beta chains. Each CDR3 protein gets just one entry, which takes the most common genes and DNA from the rows behind it. None of the V and J calls come from the authors' own analysis; TCRdb made them. This sample holds over 120,000 distinct CDR3 sequences; roughly 21% were observed only once. The ten largest clones capture approximately 2% of the sample.

General study outcomes and caveats: SARS-CoV-2 specificity of the second-wave clones peaking on day 37 was not confirmed. Balanced CD4/CD8 phenotypes were observed for clones contracting from day 15 to 85, whereas a bias towards CD4+ was observed for a second wave of clones expanding from day 15 to 37. Only two mild cases were covered by the study, and larger cohorts that include severe cases with pre-infection samples were considered necessary. Contracting CD4+ clones turned up mainly in the CM and EM memory subsets, whereas EMRA was where CD8+ clones were enriched. Some responding clones were detected in pre-infection memory, suggesting pre-existing cross-reactive memory T cells joined the SARS-CoV-2 response.

The chain is assembled from TRBV5-1 and TRBJ1-2, with TRBD1 identical over 8 junction bases. The sequenced sample was PBMCs or a T cell subset sorted from them (not recorded which). This sequence was found in an adult woman who had mild COVID-19 (a few samples of this study predate the infection). The sample titles of this study are shuffled in the database, so cell type and time point are left out; the donor was told from shared clones. Here the CDR3 is given as CASSLDRGSKGVGYTF. Read as DNA, the sequence is TGCGCCAGCAGCTTAGACAGGGGAAGTAAAGGAGTTGGCTACACCTTC.